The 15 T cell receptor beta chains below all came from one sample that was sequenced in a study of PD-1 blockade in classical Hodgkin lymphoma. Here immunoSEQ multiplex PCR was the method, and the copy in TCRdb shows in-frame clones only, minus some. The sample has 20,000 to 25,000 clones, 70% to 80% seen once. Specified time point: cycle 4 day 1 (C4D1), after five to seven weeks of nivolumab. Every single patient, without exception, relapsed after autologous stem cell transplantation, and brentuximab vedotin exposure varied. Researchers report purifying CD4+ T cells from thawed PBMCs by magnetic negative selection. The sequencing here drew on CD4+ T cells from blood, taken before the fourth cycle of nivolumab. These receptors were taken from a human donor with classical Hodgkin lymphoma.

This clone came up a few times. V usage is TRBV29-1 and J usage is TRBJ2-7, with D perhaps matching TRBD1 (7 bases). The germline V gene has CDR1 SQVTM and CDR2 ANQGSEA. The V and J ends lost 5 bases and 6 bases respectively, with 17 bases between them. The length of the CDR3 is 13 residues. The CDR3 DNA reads TGCAGCGTTAACAGGGGAGGATTAGGCGAGCAGTACTTC. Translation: CSVNRGGLGEQYF.

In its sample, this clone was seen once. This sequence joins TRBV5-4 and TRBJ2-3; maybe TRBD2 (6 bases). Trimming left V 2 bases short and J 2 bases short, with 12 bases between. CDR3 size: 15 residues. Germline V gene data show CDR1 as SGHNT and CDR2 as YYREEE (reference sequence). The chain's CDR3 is CASSLTGEHTDTQYF. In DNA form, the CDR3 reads TGTGCCAGCAGCTTAACGGGGGAGCACACAGATACGCAGTATTTT.

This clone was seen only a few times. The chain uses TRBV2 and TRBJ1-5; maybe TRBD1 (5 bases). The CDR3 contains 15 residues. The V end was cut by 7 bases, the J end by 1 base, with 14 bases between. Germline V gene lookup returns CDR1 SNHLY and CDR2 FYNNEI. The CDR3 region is CASKQLPGSNQPQHF. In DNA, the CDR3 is TGTGCCAGCAAGCAACTACCAGGGAGCAATCAGCCCCAGCATTTT.

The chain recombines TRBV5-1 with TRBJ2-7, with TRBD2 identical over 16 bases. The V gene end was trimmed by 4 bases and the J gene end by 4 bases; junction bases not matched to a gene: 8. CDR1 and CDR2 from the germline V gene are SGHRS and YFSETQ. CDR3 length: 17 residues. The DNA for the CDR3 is TGCGCCAGCAGCGTGGGACTAGCGGGGGGGACCGGATACGAGCAGTACTTC. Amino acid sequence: CASSVGLAGGTGYEQYF.

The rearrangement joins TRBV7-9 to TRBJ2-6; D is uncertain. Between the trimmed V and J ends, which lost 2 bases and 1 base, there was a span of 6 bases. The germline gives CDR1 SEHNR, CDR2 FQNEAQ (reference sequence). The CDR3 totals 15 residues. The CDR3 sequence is CASSLFGSGANVLTF. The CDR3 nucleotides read TGTGCCAGCAGCTTATTTGGGTCTGGGGCCAACGTCCTGACTTTC. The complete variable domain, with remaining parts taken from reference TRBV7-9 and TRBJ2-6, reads DTGVSQNPRHKITKRGQNVTFRCDPISEHNRLYWYRQTLGQGPEFLTYFQNEAQLEKSRLLSDRFSAERPKGSFSTLEIQRTEQGDSAMYLCASSLFGSGANVLTFGAGSRLTVL.

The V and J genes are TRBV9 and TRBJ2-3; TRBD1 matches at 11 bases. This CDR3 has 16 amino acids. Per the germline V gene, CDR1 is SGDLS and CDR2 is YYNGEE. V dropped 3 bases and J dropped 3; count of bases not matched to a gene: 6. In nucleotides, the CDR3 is TGTGCCAGCAGCGCCCACTGGGACAGGGGGACAGATACGCAGTATTTT. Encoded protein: CASSAHWDRGTDTQYF.

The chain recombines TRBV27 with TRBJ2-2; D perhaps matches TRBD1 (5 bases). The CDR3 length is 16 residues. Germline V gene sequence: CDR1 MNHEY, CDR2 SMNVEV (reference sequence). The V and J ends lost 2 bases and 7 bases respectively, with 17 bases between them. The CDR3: CASSLMGREEYGELFF. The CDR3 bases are TGTGCCAGCAGTTTAATGGGCAGGGAAGAATACGGGGAGCTGTTTTTT.

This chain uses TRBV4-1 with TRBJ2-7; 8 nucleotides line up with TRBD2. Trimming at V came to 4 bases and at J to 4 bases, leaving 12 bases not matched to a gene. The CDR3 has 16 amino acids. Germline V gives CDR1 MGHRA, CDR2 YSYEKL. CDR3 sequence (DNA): TGCGCCAGCAGCCGCGGATCAGGCGGGGGGAATTACGAGCAGTACTTC. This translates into CASSRGSGGGNYEQYF.

The CDR3 is CSVPDLGNTEAFF. CDR3 coding DNA: TGCAGCGTCCCCGACCTGGGAAACACTGAAGCTTTCTTT. This chain connects TRBV29-1 to TRBJ1-1; D gene unclear. Germline V gene lookup returns CDR1 SQVTM and CDR2 ANQGSEA. The CDR3 length is 13 residues. Trimming removed 6 bases at V and 2 bases at J, with 13 bases between.

The CDR3 spells CASSYSAGGETQYF. CDR3 sequence (DNA): TGTGCCAGCAGTTACTCGGCAGGGGGGGAGACCCAGTACTTC. The chain couples TRBV6-5 to TRBJ2-5; a possible D gene is TRBD1 (7 bases). Germline V gene data show CDR1 as MNHEY and CDR2 as SVGAGI. The CDR3 is 14 residues long. Trimming pared 0 bases from V and 5 bases from J, leaving 10 bases between.

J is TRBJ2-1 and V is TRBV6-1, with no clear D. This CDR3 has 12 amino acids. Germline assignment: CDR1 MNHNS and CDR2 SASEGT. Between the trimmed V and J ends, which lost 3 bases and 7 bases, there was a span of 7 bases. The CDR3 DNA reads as TGTGCCAGCAGTGATAGAGAGAATGAGCAGTTCTTC. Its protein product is CASSDRENEQFF.

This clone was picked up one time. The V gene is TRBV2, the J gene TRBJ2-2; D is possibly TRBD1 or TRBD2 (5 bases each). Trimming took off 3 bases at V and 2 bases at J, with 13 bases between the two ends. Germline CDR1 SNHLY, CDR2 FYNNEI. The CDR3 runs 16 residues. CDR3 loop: CASSDFGGFNTGELFF. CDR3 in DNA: TGTGCCAGCAGTGATTTTGGGGGTTTTAACACCGGGGAGCTGTTTTTT.

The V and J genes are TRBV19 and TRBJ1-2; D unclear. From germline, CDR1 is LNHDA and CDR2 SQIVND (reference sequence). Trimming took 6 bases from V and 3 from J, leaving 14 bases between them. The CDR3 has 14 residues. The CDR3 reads CASSLGLSYYGYTF. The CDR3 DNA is TGTGCCAGTAGCCTCGGGCTTTCCTACTATGGCTACACCTTC.

CDR3 nucleotides: TGTGCCTGGAGTCCGGAGCGGGGGTGGTTCGAGCAGTACTTC. This encodes CAWSPERGWFEQYF. This chain joins TRBV30 and TRBJ2-7; 8 bases fit TRBD2. With 2 bases clipped from V and 6 bases from J, the junction kept 9 bases outside the gene matches. This CDR3 contains 14 residues. Germline V gene sequence: CDR1 GTSNPN, CDR2 SVGIG (reference sequence).

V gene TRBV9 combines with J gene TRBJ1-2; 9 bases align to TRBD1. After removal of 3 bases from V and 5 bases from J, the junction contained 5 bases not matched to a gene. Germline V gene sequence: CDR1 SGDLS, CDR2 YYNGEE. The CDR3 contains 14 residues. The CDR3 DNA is TGTGCCAGCAGCGCCGGGACAGGGAGATATGGCTACACCTTC. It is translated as CASSAGTGRYGYTF. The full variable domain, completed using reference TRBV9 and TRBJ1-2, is DSGVTQTPKHLITATGQRVTLRCSPRSGDLSVYWYQQSLDQGLQFLIQYYNGEERAKGNILERFSAQQFPDLHSELNLSSLELGDSALYFCASSAGTGRYGYTFGSGTRLTVV.